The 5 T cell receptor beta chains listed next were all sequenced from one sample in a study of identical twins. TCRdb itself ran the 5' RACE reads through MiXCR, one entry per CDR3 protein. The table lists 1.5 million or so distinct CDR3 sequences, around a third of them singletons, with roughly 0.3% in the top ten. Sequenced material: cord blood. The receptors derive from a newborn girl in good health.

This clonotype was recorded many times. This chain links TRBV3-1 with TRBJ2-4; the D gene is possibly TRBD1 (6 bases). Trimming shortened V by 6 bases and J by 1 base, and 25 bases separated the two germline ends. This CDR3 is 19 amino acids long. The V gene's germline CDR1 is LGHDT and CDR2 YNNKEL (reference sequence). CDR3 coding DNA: TGTGCCAGCAGTCAGTTCCTAACCACAGGGCTGGAGGCCAAAAACATTCAGTACTTC. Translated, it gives CASSQFLTTGLEAKNIQYF.

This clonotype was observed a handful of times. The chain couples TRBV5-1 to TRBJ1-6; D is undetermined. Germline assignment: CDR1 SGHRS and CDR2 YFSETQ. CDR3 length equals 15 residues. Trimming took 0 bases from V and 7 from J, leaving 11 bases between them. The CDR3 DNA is TGCGCCAGCAGCTTGGTTTCCAACAGAAATTCACCCCTCCACTTT. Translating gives CASSLVSNRNSPLHF.

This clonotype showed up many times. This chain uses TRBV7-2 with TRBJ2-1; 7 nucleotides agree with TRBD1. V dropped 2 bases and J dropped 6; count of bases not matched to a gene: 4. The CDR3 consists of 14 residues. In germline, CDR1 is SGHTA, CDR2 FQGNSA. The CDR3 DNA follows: TGTGCCAGCAGCTTATCCGGGACAGTCAATGAGCAGTTCTTC. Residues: CASSLSGTVNEQFF.

The CDR3 reads CASSRGTANEKLFF. DNA of the CDR3: TGTGCCAGCAGTAGAGGGACAGCTAATGAAAAACTGTTTTTT. The J gene is TRBJ1-4, the V gene TRBV27; TRBD1 matches 7 bases. This CDR3 is 14 amino acids long. The junction had 3 bases not matched to a gene; V was cut back by 5 bases and J by 3 bases. Germline V gives CDR1 MNHEY, CDR2 SMNVEV (reference sequence).

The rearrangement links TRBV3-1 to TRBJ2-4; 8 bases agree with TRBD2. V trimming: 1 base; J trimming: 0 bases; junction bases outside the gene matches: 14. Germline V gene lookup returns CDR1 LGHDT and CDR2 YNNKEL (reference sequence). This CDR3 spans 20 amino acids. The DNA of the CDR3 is TGTGCCAGCAGCCAAGCCTCGGGGACTAGAGATGGGGTAGCCAAAAACATTCAGTACTTC. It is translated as CASSQASGTRDGVAKNIQYF.